Listed below are T cell receptor beta chains from one sample, sequenced in a study of T cell responses to AZD1222 COVID-19 vaccine. The table came from immunoSEQ multiplex PCR; TCRdb's copy has only in-frame clones and leaves some out. The sample holds about 130,000 clones, 80% to 90% seen once. Sequenced here: peripheral blood, sampled on day 0 of AZD1222 vaccination. These receptors were taken from an adult in good health. Both conserved end residues are part of each CDR3. D genes are given only for firm matches. Rows give clone size only sometimes, using once, few, many, or a class for an expanded clone.

J gene,clone size,D gene,V gene,CDR3 protein,CDR3 DNA
TRBJ1-2,-,-,TRBV19,CASSTQAPSYYGYTF,TGTGCCAGTAGTACACAGGCGCCGTCATACTATGGCTACACCTTC
TRBJ1-3,-,-,TRBV9,CASSVSPGSNSGNTIYF,TGTGCCAGCAGCGTTTCCCCGGGCTCGAACTCTGGAAACACCATATATTTT
TRBJ1-5,-,-,TRBV5-8,CASSLGTGPRNQPQHF,TGTGCCAGCAGCCTAGGGACCGGGCCTCGCAATCAGCCCCAGCATTTT
TRBJ2-4,-,-,TRBV27,CASSLQFAKNIQYF,TGTGCCAGCAGTTTGCAGTTCGCCAAAAACATTCAGTACTTC
TRBJ1-2,-,-,TRBV10-3,CAISDREGLYGYTF,TGTGCCATCAGTGACAGGGAAGGCCTATATGGCTACACCTTC
TRBJ1-3,-,-,TRBV24-1,CATSDSGNTIYF,TGTGCCACCAGTGATTCAGGAAACACCATATATTTT
TRBJ2-1,-,-,TRBV30,CAWSVGAFYNEQFF,TGTGCCTGGAGTGTCGGGGCTTTCTACAATGAGCAGTTCTTC
TRBJ2-2,once,-,TRBV7-9,CASSGVPGLLNTGELFF,TGTGCCAGCAGCGGGGTACCGGGACTCCTGAACACCGGGGAGCTGTTTTTT
TRBJ2-5,-,TRBD1,TRBV6-5,CASSYSGTGETQYF,TGTGCCAGCAGTTACTCTGGGACAGGAGAGACCCAGTACTTC
TRBJ2-5,-,-,TRBV27,CASHEGGEWETQYF,TGTGCCAGTCACGAAGGGGGTGAGTGGGAGACCCAGTACTTC
TRBJ1-2,once,TRBD1,TRBV6-6,CASSYGQGNYGYTF,TGTGCCAGCAGTTATGGACAGGGCAACTATGGCTACACCTTC
TRBJ1-1,-,-,TRBV28,CASSPGTAYTEAFF,TGTGCCAGCAGCCCCGGGACGGCTTACACTGAAGCTTTCTTT
TRBJ2-2,-,-,TRBV4-3,CASSQNPTRSGTGELFF,TGCGCCAGCAGCCAGAATCCGACCCGTTCGGGCACCGGGGAGCTGTTTTTT
TRBJ2-1,-,-,TRBV6-5,CASSQTAFGFF,TGTGCCAGCAGTCAGACCGCCTTTGGGTTCTTC
TRBJ2-7,once,TRBD1,TRBV7-6,CASSLGDRGLAYEQYF,TGTGCCAGCAGCTTAGGGGACAGGGGGCTTGCCTACGAGCAGTACTTC
TRBJ1-2,-,TRBD1,TRBV19,CASSIPQGVSYGYTF,TGTGCCAGTAGTATCCCACAGGGGGTTTCATATGGCTACACCTTC